The following is a T cell receptor beta chain sequence with its context. This specimen belongs to a study of blood T cell repertoires in COVID-19. The CDR3 is 18 residues long. The ends lost 2 bases at V and 0 bases at J; junction bases unmatched: 8. Germline assignment: CDR1 MNHEY and CDR2 SMNVEV (reference sequence). Assay used: immunoSEQ multiplex PCR; TCRdb lists only in-frame clones, some missing. This sample has approximately 200,000 clones, with approximately 85% found just once. This clonotype was sampled from a man aged 55-75 years with acute or convalescent COVID-19. Sample: peripheral blood. The genes are TRBV27 and TRBJ2-3, with 10 bases aligning to TRBD2. CDR3 nucleotides: TGTGCCAGCAGTTTACGGTCTAGCGGGAGTACTAGCACAGATACGCAGTATTTT. This sequence encodes CASSLRSSGSTSTDTQYF.